This T cell receptor beta chain came from a study of cytomegalovirus exposure and HLA in healthy donors. Worth noting for this clone: Its cognate antigen is unknown.

Use of 60 Vbeta and 13 Jbeta primers characterized the PCR. Sequencing used immunoSEQ multiplex PCR; TCRdb keeps in-frame clones, though not all of them. In the table there are some 170,000 clones, almost 80% of which are singletons. Study conclusions and caveats: For presence/absence analyses, sequencing depth was assumed to be roughly uniform across donors. In a later analysis, HLA-associated TCR beta chains were more clonally expanded than equally common others.

Despite likely unrecorded immune exposures, the donors were nominally healthy at the time of sampling. Sequencing was done on a sample of PBMCs. The receptor comes from a man in his forties or fifties in good health and CMV-seropositive.

The CDR3, as DNA: TGTGCCAGCAGCCCCCCACGGGGGGTCTCCTACGAGCAGTACTTC. As protein: CASSPPRGVSYEQYF. The rearrangement joins TRBV7-8 to TRBJ2-7, with 7 bases that match TRBD2. Germline-derived CDR1 and CDR2 are SGHVS and FQNEAQ. This CDR3 contains 15 residues. Trimming cost V 5 bases and J 0 bases; bases outside gene matches: 7.